The rows below give T cell receptor beta chains drawn from one sample of a study of blood T cells in healthy people across ages. TCRdb fed the 5' RACE reads into MiXCR, producing one record per CDR3 protein. The sample contains approximately 880,000 distinct CDR3 sequences, around 49% of which appear only once. The sequencing input was blood. These receptors came from a man younger than 40 in good health. Each CDR3 is given with its conserved first and last residue. A D gene is named only where the DNA matches it firmly. Size is stated for part of the rows, as once, few or many counts, or as a class when the clone is expanded.

v_gene	abundance	j_gene	d_gene	CDR3nt	CDR3aa
TRBV12-3/TRBV12-4	.	TRBJ2-3	TRBD1	TGTGCCAGCAGAGAACAGGGGGTTACTAGCACAGATACGCAGTATTTT	CASREQGVTSTDTQYF
TRBV7-9	few	TRBJ2-5	TRBD1	TGTGCCAGCAGTGACAGGGGTCACAATGAGCAGTACTTC	CASSDRGHNEQYF
TRBV7-9	.	TRBJ2-3	.	TGTGCCAGCAGCTACGGACAGAGCACAGATACGCAGTATTTT	CASSYGQSTDTQYF
TRBV7-2	.	TRBJ2-4	.	TGTGCCAGCAGCGAGGGAGCGGATAGGGGAAACATTCAGTACTTC	CASSEGADRGNIQYF
TRBV28	.	TRBJ2-7	.	TGTGCAAGCAGTGACCCAGGGGCATACTACGAGCAGTACTTC	CASSDPGAYYEQYF
TRBV24-1	.	TRBJ2-6	TRBD1	TGTGCCACCAGTGGTACCGGGACAGGGGTTTCTGGGGCCAACGTCCTGACTTTC	CATSGTGTGVSGANVLTF
TRBV5-1	.	TRBJ2-3	.	TGCGCCAGCAGCCCCGGACTATACACAGATACGCAGTATTTT	CASSPGLYTDTQYF
TRBV7-9	.	TRBJ2-2	.	TGTGCCAGCAGCTTAGGGTTGCAGACCGGGGAGCTGTTTTTT	CASSLGLQTGELFF
TRBV21-1	.	TRBJ2-6	.	TGTGCCAGCAGCAAAGAGGGCAGCCCCTCTGGGGCCAACGTCCTGACTTTC	CASSKEGSPSGANVLTF
TRBV4-1	.	TRBJ1-2	TRBD1	TGCGCCAGCAGCCAAGCGGACAGGAACTATGGCTACACCTTC	CASSQADRNYGYTF
TRBV24-1	.	TRBJ1-4	.	TGTGCCACCAGTGATGGGAGGGGCCCACGTGGTGAAAAACTGTTTTTT	CATSDGRGPRGEKLFF
TRBV3-1	few	TRBJ1-5	.	TGTGCCAGCAGCCAAGGGACAGCAGTTAGCAATCAGCCCCAGCATTTT	CASSQGTAVSNQPQHF
TRBV15	many	TRBJ1-2	.	TGTGCCACCAGCAGAGAATCGACAAATCTGAATGGCTACACCTTC	CATSRESTNLNGYTF
TRBV7-9	.	TRBJ2-3	.	TGTGCCAGCAGCTATGAAACCTACACGGATACGCAGTATTTT	CASSYETYTDTQYF
TRBV7-9	.	TRBJ2-1	.	TGTGCCAGCAGCATGGAGGGGAAGTTCTTC	CASSMEGKFF
TRBV10-3	.	TRBJ2-1	.	TGTGCCATCAGCTCGAACGGGGCCTACAATGAGCAGTTCTTC	CAISSNGAYNEQFF
TRBV20-1	once	TRBJ2-5	TRBD2	TGCAGTGCTAAAAGCGGGGGGGAAGAGACCCAGTACTTC	CSAKSGGEETQYF
TRBV2	.	TRBJ1-6	TRBD1	TGTGCCAGCAGCCCCTACGGGACAGTTAATTCACCCCTCCACTTT	CASSPYGTVNSPLHF
TRBV2	few	TRBJ2-7	TRBD1	TGTGCCAGCAGTCACCGGGACAGGATGTCCTACGAGCAGTACTTC	CASSHRDRMSYEQYF
TRBV4-1	many	TRBJ2-1	.	TGCGCCAGCAGCCCAAGGGGTGGGGGAGCCTACAATGAGCAGTTCTTC	CASSPRGGGAYNEQFF
TRBV3-1	.	TRBJ2-5	.	TGTGCCAGCAGCCAACGCAGGGGCGTTCAAGAGACCCAGTACTTC	CASSQRRGVQETQYF
TRBV10-3	once	TRBJ2-2	.	TGTGCCATCAGTCCGACTGACACCGGGGAGCTGTTTTTT	CAISPTDTGELFF
TRBV20-1	few	TRBJ1-1	.	TGCAGTGCTAGAGCAATACAGGGTCGGACTGAAGCTTTCTTT	CSARAIQGRTEAFF
TRBV28	few	TRBJ2-5	TRBD2	TGTGCCAGCAGTTTATCGACCCTAGCGGGGGGGCCAGAGACCCAGTACTTC	CASSLSTLAGGPETQYF
TRBV12-3/TRBV12-4	.	TRBJ1-6	.	TGTGCCAGCAGTCCGACCTCTTCACCCCTCCACTTT	CASSPTSSPLHF
TRBV6-6	.	TRBJ2-7	.	TGTGCCAGCAGTTACTCCGGTGAGGGCTACGAGCAGTACTTC	CASSYSGEGYEQYF
TRBV29-1	few	TRBJ2-7	TRBD1	TGCAGCATCAAGACCGGGACAGGGGCCTACGAGCAGTACTTC	CSIKTGTGAYEQYF
TRBV5-1	.	TRBJ2-1	.	TGTGCCAGCAGCTTAGGGGGGATCAGCTCCTACAATGAGCAGTTCTTC	CASSLGGISSYNEQFF
TRBV5-1	.	TRBJ1-1	TRBD1	TGCGCCAGCAGGGAGGGGGCGAGTGAAGCTTTCTTT	CASREGASEAFF